This record concerns one T cell receptor beta chain sequence. Its antigen is as yet unknown. The sample originates from a study of vaccination effects on CD4 cells after COVID-19. General observations from the study: Within healthy vaccinees, only 1 of 255 vaccine-induced clones displayed cross-reactivity with common cold coronaviruses. The study dataset contains few convalescent patients and includes no early post-infection timepoints.

The culture ran for about eleven days before CD4+ T cells were isolated. Participants received two doses of either the BNT162b2 or mRNA-1273 vaccine. Vaccinated participants had no history of SARS-CoV-2 infection and tested negative for nucleocapsid antibodies. Cultures had half their medium replaced with IL-2 medium on days 3 and 7. From germline, CDR1 is MNHEY and CDR2 SMNVEV (reference sequence). The V end lost 1 base, the J end lost 6 bases, and 13 bases lay between the germline ends. This CDR3 is built from 15 residues. Assay used: immunoSEQ multiplex PCR; TCRdb lists only in-frame clones, some missing. This sample has about 47,000 clones; about three quarters occur once, and the top ten carry over 6.5%.

The sample was CD4+ T cells from PBMCs cultured without peptide, taken after COVID-19 vaccination. The sequence was collected from a human donor who received a COVID-19 vaccine. V and J are TRBV27 and TRBJ2-1; weak D call: TRBD2 (5 bases). The CDR3 sequence is CASSLWSSLGNEQFF. The CDR3 DNA is TGTGCCAGCAGTTTATGGTCTAGCCTAGGCAATGAGCAGTTCTTC.